The clone carrying this TCR beta chain was recorded a few times. Its antigen is unidentified. CDR1 and CDR2 from the germline V gene are SGDLS and YYNGEE. The CDR3 runs to 16 residues. J was trimmed by 4 bases and V by 4 bases; bases with no gene match: 11. PCR employed 60 Vbeta and 13 Jbeta primers. Assay: immunoSEQ multiplex PCR; the TCRdb copy retains only in-frame clones and omits some. The table records roughly 150,000 clones, over 70% of them present only once. These data are taken from a study of cytomegalovirus exposure and HLA in healthy donors. Overall study: A prior study identified just under 120 million unique TCR beta sequences from 200 million or so T cells.

Whole-study results and caveats: Common viral pathogens seemed, in a later analysis, to connect with several of the most significant clusters.

Sequenced input: PBMCs. The V gene is TRBV9, the J gene TRBJ2-3; 8 positions agree with TRBD1. The clonotype comes from a woman under 30 in good health and CMV-seronegative. This CDR3 reads CASSYHQGALPDTQYF. CDR3 bases: TGTGCCAGCAGCTACCACCAGGGGGCGCTGCCAGATACGCAGTATTTT.